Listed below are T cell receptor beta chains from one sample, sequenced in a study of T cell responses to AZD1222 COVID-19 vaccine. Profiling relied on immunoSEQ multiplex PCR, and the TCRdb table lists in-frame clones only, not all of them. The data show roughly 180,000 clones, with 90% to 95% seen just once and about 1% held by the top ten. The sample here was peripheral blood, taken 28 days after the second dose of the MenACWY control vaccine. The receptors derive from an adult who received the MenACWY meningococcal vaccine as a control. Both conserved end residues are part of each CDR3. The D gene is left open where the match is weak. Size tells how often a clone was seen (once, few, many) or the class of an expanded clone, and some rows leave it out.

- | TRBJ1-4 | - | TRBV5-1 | CASSEPANEKLFF | TGCGCCAGCAGCGAACCAGCTAATGAAAAACTGTTTTTT
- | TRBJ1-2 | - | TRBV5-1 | CASSLGPTQGYGYTF | TGCGCCAGCAGCTTGGGACCGACCCAGGGCTATGGCTACACCTTC
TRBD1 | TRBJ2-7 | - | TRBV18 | CASSLTGIEYEQYF | TGTGCCAGCTCACTGACAGGGATTGAGTACGAGCAGTACTTC
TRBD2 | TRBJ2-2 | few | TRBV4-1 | CASRRGGGGELFF | TGCGCCAGCCGCCGCGGGGGTGGCGGGGAGCTGTTTTTT
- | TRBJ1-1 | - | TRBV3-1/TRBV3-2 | CASSANRVKTEAFF | TGTGCCAGCAGCGCTAACAGGGTAAAAACTGAAGCTTTCTTT
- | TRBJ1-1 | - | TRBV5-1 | CASSFNRLQNTEAFF | TGCGCCAGCAGCTTTAACAGACTTCAAAACACTGAAGCTTTCTTT
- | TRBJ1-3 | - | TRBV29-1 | CSGARDSGNTIYF | TGCAGCGGGGCGCGAGACTCTGGAAACACCATATATTTT
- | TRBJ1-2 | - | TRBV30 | CAWSIGSGYTF | TGTGCCTGGAGTATAGGCTCCGGCTACACCTTC
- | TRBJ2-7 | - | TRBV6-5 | CASSPVGSSYEQYF | TGTGCCAGCAGTCCCGTGGGGAGCTCCTACGAGCAGTACTTC
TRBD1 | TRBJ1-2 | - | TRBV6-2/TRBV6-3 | CASSWTGGGYTF | TGTGCCAGCAGTTGGACAGGTGGTGGCTACACCTTC
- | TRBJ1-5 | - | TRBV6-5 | CASSFSEGRRGQPQHF | TGTGCCAGCAGTTTCTCCGAGGGGCGGAGGGGTCAGCCCCAGCATTTT
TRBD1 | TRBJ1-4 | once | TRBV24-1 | CATIPIRDRTTDATNEKLFF | TGTGCCACCATCCCTATCCGGGACAGGACAACAGATGCAACTAATGAAAAACTGTTTTTT
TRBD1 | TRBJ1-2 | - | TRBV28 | CASSYAGGAGGAGYTF | TGTGCCAGCAGTTACGCAGGGGGCGCAGGTGGTGCTGGCTACACCTTC
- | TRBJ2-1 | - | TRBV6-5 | CASSRRNYNEQFF | TGTGCCAGCAGCCGGAGGAATTACAATGAGCAGTTCTTC
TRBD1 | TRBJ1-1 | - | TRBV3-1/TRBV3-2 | CASSYVTGGTEAFF | TGTGCCAGCAGCTACGTTACAGGGGGCACTGAAGCTTTCTTT
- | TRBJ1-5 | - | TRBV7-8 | CASSLAEAGRSNQPQHF | TGTGCCAGCAGCTTAGCGGAGGCAGGGCGTAGCAATCAGCCCCAGCATTTT
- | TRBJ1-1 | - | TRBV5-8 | CASSLHRGGPAFF | TGTGCCAGCAGCCTACATAGAGGGGGTCCCGCTTTCTTT
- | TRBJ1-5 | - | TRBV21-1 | CASSNQPQHF | TGTGCCAGTTCCAATCAGCCCCAGCATTTT
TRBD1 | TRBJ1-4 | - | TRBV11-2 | CASSFGQEDEKLFF | TGTGCCAGCAGCTTTGGACAGGAGGACGAAAAACTGTTTTTT
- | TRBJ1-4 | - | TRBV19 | CASSIGPTTNEKLFF | TGTGCCAGTAGTATTGGGCCAACAACTAATGAAAAACTGTTTTTT
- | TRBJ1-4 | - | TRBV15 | CATSRGGLKEKLFF | TGTGCCACCAGCAGAGGGGGCTTAAAGGAAAAACTGTTTTTT
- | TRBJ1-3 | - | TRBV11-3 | CASSLGSSGNTIYF | TGTGCCAGCAGCTTAGGAAGCTCTGGAAACACCATATATTTT
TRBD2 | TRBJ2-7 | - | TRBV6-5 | CASSGGSSYEQYF | TGTGCCAGTTCGGGAGGGAGCTCCTACGAGCAGTACTTC
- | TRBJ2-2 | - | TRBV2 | CASSETSTGELFF | TGTGCCAGCAGCGAGACAAGCACCGGGGAGCTGTTTTTT
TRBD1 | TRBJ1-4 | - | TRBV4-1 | CASSQRDRGLSTNEKLFF | TGCGCCAGCAGCCAGAGGGACAGGGGGCTCTCAACTAATGAAAAACTGTTTTTT
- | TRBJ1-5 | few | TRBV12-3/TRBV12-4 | CASSRDRGGPQHF | TGTGCCAGCAGCAGGGACCGAGGGGGGCCCCAGCATTTT
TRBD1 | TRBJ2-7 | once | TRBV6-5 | CASYGTGSVSYEQYF | TGTGCCAGTTATGGGACAGGGTCAGTTTCCTACGAGCAGTACTTC
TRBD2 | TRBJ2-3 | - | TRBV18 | CASRSGGADTQYF | TGTGCCAGCCGTAGCGGGGGTGCAGATACGCAGTATTTT
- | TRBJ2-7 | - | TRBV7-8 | CASSLDGGAGLSSYEQYF | TGTGCCAGCAGCTTAGATGGGGGGGCGGGCCTAAGCTCCTACGAGCAGTACTTC
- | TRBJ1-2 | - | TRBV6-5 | CASSYWPGFNYGYTF | TGTGCCAGCAGTTACTGGCCCGGGTTTAACTATGGCTACACCTTC
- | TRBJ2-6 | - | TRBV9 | CASSVDSVRGTDFVLTF | TGTGCCAGCAGCGTAGACTCGGTCCGCGGGACAGATTTCGTCCTGACTTTC
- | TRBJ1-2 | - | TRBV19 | CATSPGDYGYTF | TGTGCCACTTCCCCAGGGGACTATGGCTACACCTTC
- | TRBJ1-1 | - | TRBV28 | CASRTQVANTEAFF | TGTGCCAGCAGGACACAGGTCGCGAACACTGAAGCTTTCTTT
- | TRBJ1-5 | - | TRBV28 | CASSPMNQPQHF | TGTGCCAGCAGCCCTATGAATCAGCCCCAGCATTTT
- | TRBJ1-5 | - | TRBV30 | CAWTRGHQPQHF | TGTGCCTGGACCAGGGGCCACCAGCCCCAGCATTTT
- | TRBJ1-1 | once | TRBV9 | CASSVGGWGTEAFF | TGTGCCAGCAGCGTAGGGGGCTGGGGCACTGAAGCTTTCTTT
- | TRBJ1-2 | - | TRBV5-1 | CASSLAGGTTNYGYTF | TGCGCCAGCAGCTTGGCCGGGGGGACCACTAACTATGGCTACACCTTC
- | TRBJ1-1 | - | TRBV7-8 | CASTPSLGMNTEAFF | TGTGCCAGCACCCCGAGCCTGGGAATGAACACTGAAGCTTTCTTT
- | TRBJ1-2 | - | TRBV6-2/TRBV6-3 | CASSYGAVSVPGYTF | TGTGCCAGCAGTTACGGGGCGGTATCAGTTCCTGGCTACACCTTC
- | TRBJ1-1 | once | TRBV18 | CASSPSRLDLYTEAFF | TGTGCCAGCTCACCAAGTAGGCTGGACCTGTACACTGAAGCTTTCTTT
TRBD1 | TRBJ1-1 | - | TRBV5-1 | CASRKQGANEAFF | TGCGCCAGCAGAAAACAGGGGGCGAATGAAGCTTTCTTT
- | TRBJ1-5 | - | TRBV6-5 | CASGRVGNQPQHF | TGTGCCAGCGGCAGGGTTGGCAATCAGCCCCAGCATTTT